This is a list of T cell receptor beta chains from one sample in a study of T-cell reconstitution after alpha-beta-depleted transplantation in children. TCRdb called the PCR reads again in MiXCR, with one record for every CDR3 protein. Of roughly 70,000 distinct CDR3 sequences in the sample, roughly 4.9% are singletons; the top ten hold 15% to 20%. The sequences come from PBMCs, mostly from graft donor cells, collected 180 days after TCRalphabeta/CD19-depleted stem cell transplant. The receptors originated from a boy under three years old who had a stem cell transplant for acute myeloid leukemia, so the T cells may come from the graft donor. Each CDR3 is given with its conserved first and last residue. A D gene is named only where the DNA matches it firmly. Clone size appears in some rows only: once, few, many, or a class for an expanded clone.

V gene	clone size	J gene	CDR3 length	D gene	CDR3 protein	CDR3 DNA
TRBV7-2	many	TRBJ2-3	14	TRBD1	CASSLGQSTDTQYF	TGTGCCAGCAGCCTGGGACAGAGCACAGATACGCAGTATTTT
TRBV15	many	TRBJ2-1	14	-	CATSRGTDYNEQFF	TGTGCCACCAGCAGAGGGACGGACTACAATGAGCAGTTCTTC
TRBV5-4	many	TRBJ2-5	14	-	CASSLSRVRETQYF	TGTGCCAGCAGCCTCTCCAGGGTACGAGAGACCCAGTACTTC
TRBV24-1	many	TRBJ2-3	15	TRBD2	CATSRAGDFTDTQYF	TGTGCCACCAGTCGGGCGGGGGACTTCACAGATACGCAGTATTTT
TRBV5-1	many	TRBJ2-7	13	-	CASSPQGPYEQYF	TGCGCCAGCAGCCCACAGGGTCCCTACGAGCAGTACTTC
TRBV3-1	many	TRBJ2-2	17	TRBD1	CASSQVPLGQFTGELFF	TGTGCCAGCAGCCAAGTTCCCCTGGGACAGTTCACCGGGGAGCTGTTTTTT
TRBV7-8	many	TRBJ2-4	16	-	CASSLGAGLWVNIQYF	TGTGCCAGCAGCTTAGGAGCCGGCCTCTGGGTAAACATTCAGTACTTC
TRBV3-1	many	TRBJ1-2	15	TRBD1	CASSRKGDRADGYTF	TGTGCCAGCAGCCGAAAAGGGGACAGGGCTGATGGCTACACCTTC
TRBV7-9	many	TRBJ1-5	13	-	CASSLGTIQPQHF	TGTGCCAGCAGCCTGGGCACCATTCAGCCCCAGCATTTT
TRBV29-1	many	TRBJ2-7	12	-	CSVVSSSYEQYF	TGCAGCGTTGTGAGTAGCTCCTACGAGCAGTACTTC
TRBV27	many	TRBJ2-3	13	-	CASSFFSTDTQYF	TGTGCCAGCAGTTTCTTTAGCACAGATACGCAGTATTTT
TRBV20-1	many	TRBJ2-2	15	-	CSASLDSMGTGELFF	TGCAGTGCTAGTTTGGACAGCATGGGTACCGGGGAGCTGTTTTTT
TRBV7-9	many	TRBJ1-1	18	-	CASSPRWDTEKGDTEAFF	TGTGCCAGCAGCCCCCGCTGGGACACGGAGAAAGGGGACACTGAAGCTTTCTTT
TRBV4-3	many	TRBJ2-7	16	-	CASSQEDNGGSYEQYF	TGCGCCAGCAGCCAAGAGGACAACGGGGGCTCCTACGAGCAGTACTTC
TRBV2	many	TRBJ2-4	16	-	CASSDRSRLAKNIQYF	TGTGCCAGCAGTGATAGATCCCGTCTAGCCAAAAACATTCAGTACTTC
TRBV7-2	many	TRBJ2-5	15	-	CASSLDMGYQETQYF	TGTGCCAGCAGCTTAGATATGGGTTACCAAGAGACCCAGTACTTC
TRBV23-1	few	TRBJ2-5	18	-	CASSQFPVDNHQWETQYF	TGCGCCAGCAGTCAATTCCCAGTCGACAACCATCAATGGGAGACCCAGTACTTC
TRBV18	many	TRBJ1-1	15	-	CASSPPDRLNTEAFF	TGTGCCAGCTCACCACCGGATCGGTTAAACACTGAAGCTTTCTTT
TRBV18	few	TRBJ1-1	13	-	CASSRQGNTEAFF	TGTGCCAGCTCCCGCCAGGGGAACACTGAAGCTTTCTTT
TRBV2	few	TRBJ1-6	15	-	CASSEEGSYNSPLHF	TGTGCCAGCAGTGAGGAGGGCTCCTATAATTCACCCCTCCACTTT
TRBV24-1	many	TRBJ2-1	16	TRBD2	CATSDPSGARPNEQFF	TGTGCCACCAGTGACCCCAGCGGGGCACGACCCAATGAGCAGTTCTTC
TRBV5-1	many	TRBJ2-3	15	-	CASSWQSLSTDTQYF	TGCGCCAGCAGCTGGCAGAGCCTTAGCACAGATACGCAGTATTTT
TRBV5-6	many	TRBJ1-1	14	-	CASSLEREGTEAFF	TGTGCCAGCAGCTTGGAACGGGAAGGCACTGAAGCTTTCTTT
TRBV20-1	many	TRBJ2-3	14	TRBD2	CSARTSGGAHTQYF	TGCAGTGCCCGGACTAGCGGGGGGGCACATACGCAGTATTTT
TRBV3-1	many	TRBJ1-1	15	TRBD1	CASSYLDRGVTEAFF	TGTGCCAGCAGCTACCTGGACAGGGGGGTGACTGAAGCTTTCTTT
TRBV12-3/TRBV12-4	many	TRBJ2-3	12	-	CASSLGSGTQYF	TGTGCCAGCAGTTTAGGATCCGGTACGCAGTATTTT
TRBV4-3	-	TRBJ1-5	15	-	CASSQDRDSNQPQHF	TGCGCCAGCAGCCAAGACAGGGATAGCAATCAGCCCCAGCATTTT
TRBV7-2	many	TRBJ1-3	14	-	CASSQQSSGNTIYF	TGTGCCAGCAGCCAACAGTCCTCTGGAAACACCATATATTTT
TRBV5-1	many	TRBJ2-1	14	-	CASSLQGTYNEQFF	TGCGCCAGCAGCTTGCAGGGGACGTACAATGAGCAGTTCTTC
TRBV5-1	many	TRBJ1-6	16	-	CASSLRGAEDNSPLHF	TGCGCCAGCTCCCTCCGGGGCGCTGAGGATAATTCACCCCTCCACTTT
TRBV6-5	many	TRBJ1-1	13	-	CASSRQLNTEAFF	TGTGCCAGCAGCCGACAGTTGAACACTGAAGCTTTCTTT
TRBV6-6	many	TRBJ1-5	13	-	CASHPVGRQPQHF	TGTGCCAGCCACCCCGTGGGGCGACAGCCCCAGCATTTT
TRBV20-1	many	TRBJ1-3	15	-	CSASPLGGAGNTIYF	TGCAGTGCTAGCCCCTTGGGGGGAGCTGGAAACACCATATATTTT
TRBV18	many	TRBJ2-3	14	-	CASSQFRMTDTQYF	TGTGCCAGCTCCCAATTCCGGATGACAGATACGCAGTATTTT
TRBV29-1	many	TRBJ1-1	11	-	CSVWGNTEAFF	TGCAGCGTTTGGGGGAACACTGAAGCTTTCTTT
TRBV7-3	many	TRBJ2-1	14	TRBD2	CASSLASGGGEQFF	TGTGCCAGCAGCTTAGCTAGCGGGGGGGGTGAGCAGTTCTTC
TRBV12-3/TRBV12-4	few	TRBJ1-2	18	-	CTSSLAVFRDVANYGYTF	TGTACCAGCAGTTTAGCGGTCTTCCGGGACGTAGCTAACTATGGCTACACCTTC
TRBV5-1	many	TRBJ2-1	15	TRBD1	CASSLGTGWGGEQFF	TGCGCCAGCAGCCTGGGGACAGGGTGGGGGGGCGAGCAGTTCTTC
TRBV25-1	many	TRBJ2-5	18	TRBD2	CASSEYRGLAGRQETQYF	TGTGCCAGCAGTGAATATCGGGGACTAGCGGGGCGCCAAGAGACCCAGTACTTC
TRBV7-6	many	TRBJ2-1	13	-	CASKMGEAHEQFF	TGTGCCTCTAAAATGGGAGAGGCCCATGAGCAGTTCTTC
TRBV6-5	many	TRBJ1-6	15	-	CASSPLGLGPNPLHF	TGTGCCAGCAGTCCCTTGGGTCTGGGCCCCAATCCCCTCCACTTT
TRBV6-6	many	TRBJ2-5	13	-	CASSYPQGRTQYF	TGTGCCAGCAGTTACCCACAAGGAAGGACCCAGTACTTC
TRBV15	many	TRBJ2-3	11	-	CATSRRDTQYF	TGTGCCACCAGCAGGAGGGATACGCAGTATTTT
TRBV12-3/TRBV12-4	many	TRBJ2-5	18	-	CASSQTPQGIPYQETQYF	TGTGCCAGCAGTCAAACCCCCCAGGGAATCCCGTACCAAGAGACCCAGTACTTC
TRBV12-3/TRBV12-4	many	TRBJ1-4	15	-	CASSLLQGGMEKLFF	TGTGCCAGCAGTTTACTGCAGGGAGGGATGGAAAAACTGTTTTTT
TRBV18	many	TRBJ1-1	15	-	CASSPGAWGGTEAFF	TGTGCCAGCTCACCTGGGGCCTGGGGGGGTACTGAAGCTTTCTTT
TRBV19	-	TRBJ2-2	11	-	CASRLQGELFF	TGTGCCAGTAGGCTACAAGGGGAGCTGTTTTTT
TRBV7-2	many	TRBJ2-2	15	-	CASSPKGGRAGELFF	TGTGCCAGCAGCCCTAAGGGGGGGCGCGCCGGGGAGCTGTTTTTT
TRBV20-1	many	TRBJ1-5	12	TRBD1	CSAGQGNQPQHF	TGCAGTGCTGGACAGGGGAATCAGCCCCAGCATTTT
TRBV4-3	-	TRBJ2-3	18	-	CASSPRIGGPGRTDTQYF	TGCGCCAGCAGCCCCCGAATCGGGGGGCCCGGTCGCACAGATACGCAGTATTTT
TRBV5-1	many	TRBJ2-1	13	-	CASSLGPDNEQFF	TGCGCCAGCAGCCTCGGACCCGACAATGAGCAGTTCTTC
TRBV19	many	TRBJ1-2	14	-	CASSIGNPTYGYTF	TGTGCCAGTAGTATAGGTAACCCAACCTATGGCTACACCTTC
TRBV7-2	many	TRBJ2-7	17	TRBD2	CASSHTSGGNPSYEQYF	TGTGCCAGCAGCCACACTAGCGGGGGGAACCCTTCCTACGAGCAGTACTTC
TRBV19	many	TRBJ2-5	14	-	CASSIPRRQETQYF	TGTGCCAGTAGTATCCCGCGACGCCAAGAGACCCAGTACTTC
TRBV15	many	TRBJ2-4	18	-	CATSRESYGGGSKNIQYF	TGTGCCACCAGCAGAGAGTCATATGGCGGAGGATCCAAAAACATTCAGTACTTC
TRBV12-3/TRBV12-4	many	TRBJ1-1	17	TRBD1	CASRQVPGQGMNTEAFF	TGTGCCAGCAGACAAGTCCCGGGACAGGGGATGAACACTGAAGCTTTCTTT
TRBV20-1	many	TRBJ2-6	13	-	CSARSSGANVLTF	TGCAGTGCCCGGAGCTCTGGGGCCAACGTCCTGACTTTC
TRBV11-3	few	TRBJ1-1	16	-	CASSSGGQMMNTEAFF	TGTGCCAGCAGCTCCGGAGGTCAAATGATGAACACTGAAGCTTTCTTT
TRBV12-3/TRBV12-4	many	TRBJ2-5	14	TRBD2	CASSLGLAVETQYF	TGTGCCAGCAGTTTGGGGCTAGCGGTAGAGACCCAGTACTTC